This is a list of T cell receptor beta chains from one sample in a study of blood T cell repertoires in COVID-19. Sequencing was performed with immunoSEQ multiplex PCR; in TCRdb, only in-frame clones are kept and a portion is missing. The sample has about 87,000 clones, around 82% seen once; the top ten hold 3% to 3.5%. The material sequenced was peripheral blood. The receptors here all came from a woman aged 80 or over with COVID-19, enrolled during active disease. Both conserved end residues are part of each CDR3. Each record gives: J gene, V gene, CDR3 protein.

TRBJ1-1	TRBV15	CATRDNPMNTEAFF
TRBJ2-7	TRBV11-3	CASSLGQKEDEQYF
TRBJ1-4	TRBV28	CASSRGGQNEKLFF
TRBJ2-7	TRBV7-2	CASSLSSGEAYEQYF
TRBJ1-1	TRBV6-5	CASRVTANTEAFF
TRBJ2-7	TRBV9	CASSPTGSQGLYEQYF
TRBJ1-4	TRBV11-2	CASSAGRLNEKLFF
TRBJ2-1	TRBV6-5	CASSSDRAISNEQFF
TRBJ1-2	TRBV6-6	CAIPLGAGTREGGYTF
TRBJ2-7	TRBV21-1	CASSSGDYEQYF
TRBJ1-2	TRBV2	CASSPAGYGYTF
TRBJ2-5	TRBV7-2	CASSLGLAGGAQYF
TRBJ1-2	TRBV24-1	CATSAPGQNYGYTF
TRBJ1-6	TRBV7-2	CASSYGQYNSPLHF
TRBJ2-7	TRBV27	CASSLYPLAGVSEQYF
TRBJ1-1	TRBV3-1/TRBV3-2	CASSHLAGDEAFF
TRBJ1-2	TRBV27	CASSPHLTGVYGYTF
TRBJ1-5	TRBV9	CASSDGTYQPQHF
TRBJ2-1	TRBV19	CASRSGTGLPDEQFF
TRBJ2-1	TRBV5-4	CASSLARAGVFNEQFF
TRBJ2-1	TRBV20-1	CSASLALLTFDEQFF
TRBJ2-5	TRBV6-5	CAIESTGGILAQYF
TRBJ1-1	TRBV7-3	CASSQTGGNTEAFF
TRBJ2-2	TRBV2	CAITRGPLAGELFF
TRBJ1-2	TRBV2	CASSERVGQAGYTF
TRBJ1-1	TRBV6-6	CASEVDSANTEAFF
TRBJ2-5	TRBV9	CASSVTALTSGRALGSQETQYF
TRBJ1-6	TRBV7-9	CAADRDGSPLHF
TRBJ1-5	TRBV28	CASSLLVLDQPQHF
TRBJ1-4	TRBV10-3	CATRGRGTNEKLFF
TRBJ1-6	TRBV6-1	CASSADSWLSYNSPLHF
TRBJ2-7	TRBV7-2	CASSLRLLPYEQYF
TRBJ2-1	TRBV4-1	CASSQDGGLQFF
TRBJ1-1	TRBV4-1	CASTSTGGGTEAFF
TRBJ1-1	TRBV5-1	CASSLVVMNTEAFF
TRBJ2-5	TRBV18	CASSPQTGEETQYF
TRBJ1-2	TRBV28	CATCPDSKGGYTF
TRBJ1-2	TRBV5-1	CASSPTGEDYGYTF
TRBJ2-3	TRBV5-4	CASSFPQGSTDTQYF
TRBJ2-7	TRBV2	CASSEYSVSYEQYF
TRBJ2-6	TRBV5-1	CASSATGDGANVLTF
TRBJ2-1	TRBV7-6	CASSLAGRELYNEQFF
TRBJ2-7	TRBV28	CASRGQGGGYEQYF
TRBJ2-3	TRBV7-6	CASSLGQDSTDTQYF
TRBJ2-3	TRBV18	CASSPQDRFNTDTQYF
TRBJ2-5	TRBV5-5	CASSPGTKKMETQYF
TRBJ1-2	TRBV19	CASSIQGAIYGYTF
TRBJ1-3	TRBV10-3	CAAYGNTIYF
TRBJ2-2	TRBV9	CASSFRPGQGAVGELFF
TRBJ2-7	TRBV19	CASSGGREAYEQYF
TRBJ2-2	TRBV5-1	CASSSSGLELTGELFF
TRBJ2-5	TRBV7-9	CASSPSGRALETQYF